This T cell receptor (beta chain) was recorded in a study of long-term antiretroviral therapy in people with HIV. Points from the study as a whole: Across all time points, the repertoire was dominated by clones that expanded before ART. HIV repertoires spanned tighter CDR3 length ranges than controls did. In samples taken after ART, diversity increased but remained below transplant donor control levels.

At survey level, the immunoSEQ assay was run in its v3.0 version. Each sample aimed for about 35,000-55,000 sequenced T-cell genomes. Data came from immunoSEQ multiplex PCR; TCRdb stores just in-frame clones and leaves some out. The table includes 20,000 to 25,000 clones, around 77% detected once. Between the trimmed V and J ends, which lost 4 bases and 0 bases, there was a span of 15 bases. Germline V gene sequence: CDR1 MNHNS, CDR2 SASEGT. CDR3 length: 17 residues. With regard to this clone: Its antigen is not known.

This receptor was taken from a woman between 40 and 55 years old with HIV. The material sequenced was unsorted PBMCs, taken about 1.8 years before starting antiretroviral therapy. V is TRBV6-1 and J is TRBJ1-4, with D perhaps TRBD1 (5 bases). CDR3 DNA sequence: TGTGCCAGCAGTGGTCTGACAGACGGATCAACTAATGAAAAACTGTTTTTT. Its translation is CASSGLTDGSTNEKLFF.